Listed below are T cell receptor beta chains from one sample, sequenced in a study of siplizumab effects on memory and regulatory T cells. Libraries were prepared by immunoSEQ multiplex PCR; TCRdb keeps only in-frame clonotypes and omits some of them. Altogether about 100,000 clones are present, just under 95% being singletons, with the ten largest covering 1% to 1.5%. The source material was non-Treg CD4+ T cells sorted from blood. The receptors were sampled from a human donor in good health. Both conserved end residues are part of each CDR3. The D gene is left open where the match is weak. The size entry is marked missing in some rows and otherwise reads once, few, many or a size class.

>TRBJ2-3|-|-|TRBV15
TGTGCCACCAGCAGCGGGAAAAGCACAGATACGCAGTATTTT
CATSSGKSTDTQYF
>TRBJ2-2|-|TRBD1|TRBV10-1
TGCGCCAGCAGTCCAGGGGGTAACACCGGGGAGCTGTTTTTT
CASSPGGNTGELFF
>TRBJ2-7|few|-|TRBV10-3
TGTGCCATCAGTGATAGGGGCTACGAGCAGTACTTC
CAISDRGYEQYF
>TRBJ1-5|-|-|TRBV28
TGTGCCAGCCTAGGACGGGTTAGCAATCAGCCCCAGCATTTT
CASLGRVSNQPQHF
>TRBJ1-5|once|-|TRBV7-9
TGTGCCAGCAGCTTAGCAGGGGGGCGAGGGGATCAGCCCCAGCATTTT
CASSLAGGRGDQPQHF
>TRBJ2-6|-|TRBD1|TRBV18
TGTGCCAGCTCACCAGCCGGGACAGGGCATGGCGGGGGTGGGGCCAACGTCCTGACTTTC
CASSPAGTGHGGGGANVLTF
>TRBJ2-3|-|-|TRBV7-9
TGTGCCAGCAGGCACCCGGGACTGGGTCCTGGCACAGATACGCAGTATTTT
CASRHPGLGPGTDTQYF
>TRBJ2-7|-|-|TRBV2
TGTGCCAGCAAAAACACAGGGCCCTACGAGCAGTACTTC
CASKNTGPYEQYF
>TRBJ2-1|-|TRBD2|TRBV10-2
TGCGCCAGCAGAGAAGGGACTAGCGGCTCCAATGAGCAGTTCTTC
CASREGTSGSNEQFF
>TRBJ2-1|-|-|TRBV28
TGTGCCAGCAGTTTACCCACCACGGGGCAGTTCTTC
CASSLPTTGQFF
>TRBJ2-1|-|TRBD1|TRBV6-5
TGTGCCAGCAGACCAGACAGGGAAAGGAACAATGAGCAGTTCTTC
CASRPDRERNNEQFF
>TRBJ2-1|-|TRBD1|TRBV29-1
TGCAGCACAAGGGACAGGTCTTATTCTGAGCAGTTCTTC
CSTRDRSYSEQFF